This T cell receptor beta chain was captured by sequencing in a study of blood T cells in healthy people across ages (dated by TCRdb to between 2014 and 2016). At the level of the whole study: In model experiments, roughly one uniquely barcoded TCR beta cDNA molecule per two T cells was captured by template switching. The donors were divided into four age groups: young (average approximately 17 years), middle-aged (roughly 42), aged (62) and long-lived (about 84). Using deep sequencing normalized with unique cDNA molecular identifiers, the study measured how TCR beta repertoire diversity changes with age. To avoid experimental bias, donors of different ages were randomly spread across the sequencing lanes. Two additional independent replicas of 1 million unique cDNA reads from the same blood draw were analyzed for two donors (one aged 18 to 29 and one aged 80 or older).

CDR1 and CDR2 (MGHRA, YSYEKL) derive from the germline V gene. Deletion took 0 bases off V and 2 bases off J, with a span of 8 bases between the germline ends. The CDR3 goes from the cysteine to the phenylalanine over 15 residues. Left in the record is the CDR3 DNA by itself, 45 bases read in frame from the first base. The table lists this clonotype with a few counts. Its antigen is not yet known. Base qualities were left out, and no much larger clone turns up one base away. The receptor library was made with 5' RACE. The run used an Illumina HiSeq 2500. A second about 7 to 11 cycle PCR used a sample-barcoded 5' primer and a J-beta primer mix. Each TCR beta cDNA molecule received a unique molecular identifier from a template-switch 5' adaptor carrying 12 random nucleotides. Each sample yielded at least 3 million CDR3-containing paired-end reads. All of the RNA was converted into first-strand cDNA using the Mint cDNA synthesis kit, with a TRBC-specific oligonucleotide serving as the primer. Following uracil-DNA glycosylase treatment, a first 18-cycle PCR with universal primers M1SS and BC2_uni_R was performed on all cDNA. As for how the authors treated the data: Each sample was normalized by randomly selecting 1 million high-quality reads, each carrying a distinct molecular identifier. Reads with shared molecular identifiers were discarded instead of being binned into consensus sequences. MiTCR, set to a Q25 quality threshold and the strictest error-elimination algorithm, was used for CDR3 identification, clonotype clustering and error correction. Lower-bound total TCR beta diversity was estimated with a nonparametric unseen species model using Euler transformation. The public reads were reprocessed in TCRdb via fastp at Q25 and MiXCR, keeping in-frame beta chains. Rows matching on CDR3 protein sequence are summarized as one entry with the most common DNA and genes. These V and J calls originate from TCRdb's pipeline instead of the authors' own analysis. The sample table records almost 1 million distinct CDR3 sequences; roughly half of these occur just once. Jointly, the top ten make up roughly a fifth of the sample.

The roughly 39 donors, aged about 6 to 95 years, were systemically healthy Caucasian individuals from Russia. Around 10 milliliters of peripheral blood were drawn from each donor into EDTA-treated Vacutainer tubes. PBMCs were isolated by Ficoll-Paque density-gradient centrifugation, with at least 6.5 million obtained per sample. Total RNA was extracted from PBMCs with Trizol reagent, with at least 6 micrograms obtained per sample. For every donor, an aliquot of PBMCs went through flow cytometry to measure the percentages of naive CD45RAhigh/CD27high T cells. What the work shows at the level of the full study, not this receptor alone: Because donor CMV infection status was unknown, age-related changes in expanded clonotypes were potentially confounded. Compared with the aged group, the long-lived group had more naive CD4+ T cells, fewer expanded clones and increased TCR diversity, suggesting age selection. As age increased, observed TCR beta diversity per million T cells dropped in a roughly linear way, and a significant reduction was already evident by age about 40. The percentage of naive T cells measured by flow cytometry correlated strongly with observed TCR beta diversity. Estimates of total diversity based on one million sequenced T cells were considered lower bounds and underestimates. Since profiling was done on bulk unsorted PBMCs, naive and antigen-experienced compartments could not be conclusively compared.

The V and J genes are TRBV4-1 and TRBJ1-5; too little of a D gene remains to name it. The sequencing input was blood. This TCR came from a woman aged 60-75 years in good health. The DNA sequence reads TGCGCCAGCAGCCAAGAGAAAGCCGGCAATCAGCCCCAGCATTTT. The encoded protein is CASSQEKAGNQPQHF.